This T cell receptor beta chain was observed in a study of technical replicates of blood from a few donors. The CDR3 covers 12 residues. Per germline, CDR1 SEHNR and CDR2 FQNEAQ (reference sequence). V lost 2 bases and J lost 8, with 9 bases in between. TCRdb keeps only in-frame clones here, not all; method: immunoSEQ multiplex PCR. The sample carries just over 60,000 clones, around 87% recorded once. Sequencing was performed on PBMCs. The chain combines TRBV7-9 with TRBJ1-1; the D is unclear. The TCR originated in a human donor in good health. Some clones in this sample may be carry-over from other donors' samples. This CDR3 is CASSLTGGEAFF. The CDR3 DNA reads TGTGCCAGCAGCTTAACCGGAGGGGAAGCTTTCTTT.